This record concerns one TCR beta chain sequence. CDR3 size: 17 residues. The germline gives CDR1 LNHDA, CDR2 SQIVND (reference sequence). The ends were cut back, 10 bases at V and 3 bases at J, with 25 bases in the middle. Original processing methods: Using reference gene primer amplification, nucleated cell counts were estimated. Here immunoSEQ multiplex PCR was the method, and the copy in TCRdb shows in-frame clones only, minus some. V and J calls and clone size are those listed in that table; D and trimming were worked out from the DNA. The sample has a few hundred thousand clones, about 88% seen once. This sample was included in a study of blood T cell repertoires in COVID-19. About the research overall: The samples span acute and convalescent COVID-19 from the United States, Italy and Spain.

Enrolled through a virtual design, the participants were between 18 and 89 years of age and came from 24 US areas. For recovered donors of Cohort 3, there were two negative PCRs, clearance, or symptom resolution. This chain uses TRBV19 with TRBJ1-5; D is possibly TRBD1 (5 bases). Sequenced material: PBMCs or T cells enriched from blood (not recorded which). The receptor's source is a woman in her 30s who had recovered from COVID-19. The CDR3 region has the DNA TGTGCCACCACCCTCGGAGGGGCATACTCCCTCAATCAGCCCCAGCATTTT. It is translated as CATTLGGAYSLNQPQHF.